Each of the 26 T cell receptor beta chains below was sequenced from the same sample in a study of cytomegalovirus exposure and HLA in healthy donors. Clones were sequenced by immunoSEQ multiplex PCR, and TCRdb holds only the in-frame ones, with some missing. The table shows 55,000 to 70,000 clones, with approximately 90% occurring only once. Sequences were obtained from PBMCs. The receptors were gathered from a woman younger than 35 in good health and CMV-seronegative.

The chain links TRBV5-1 to TRBJ2-3; the D gene is possibly TRBD2 (5 bases). V was trimmed by 7 bases and J by 0 bases, leaving 12 bases between them. The CDR3 covers 14 residues. CDR1 and CDR2 (germline): SGHRS, YFSETQ. The CDR3 spells CASGETHSTDTQYF. The CDR3 DNA is TGCGCCAGCGGGGAGACGCATAGCACAGATACGCAGTATTTT.

J is TRBJ2-2 and V is TRBV27, with D maybe TRBD1 (5 bases). Germline V lookup: CDR1 MNHEY, CDR2 SMNVEV (reference sequence). This CDR3 comprises 11 residues. V dropped 5 bases and J dropped 8 bases, with 6 bases sitting between them. CDR3 amino acids: CASSGAGELFF. The CDR3 DNA reads as TGTGCCAGCAGTGGGGCGGGGGAGCTGTTTTTT.

This chain links TRBV4-3 with TRBJ2-5; 8 bases are a match to TRBD2. This CDR3 spans 15 amino acids. V dropped 0 bases and J dropped 7; count of bases not matched to a gene: 7. Germline V gives CDR1 LGHNA, CDR2 YSLEER. This CDR3 is CASSQDPGGRLTQYF. DNA of the CDR3: TGCGCCAGCAGCCAAGATCCGGGGGGGCGGTTGACCCAGTACTTC.

The rearrangement joins TRBV27 to TRBJ2-3; 12 nucleotides match TRBD2. This CDR3 spans 17 amino acids. The germline gives CDR1 MNHEY, CDR2 SMNVEV (reference sequence). V was clipped by 7 bases and J by 1 base; unmatched bases: 9. CDR3 in DNA: TGTGCCAGCACTTGGCTAGCGGGGGGGAAGCGCACAGATACGCAGTATTTT. It specifies CASTWLAGGKRTDTQYF.

This chain joins TRBV21-1 and TRBJ1-2; TRBD1 is taken as the D call from the table, unchecked against the DNA. TRBV21-1 constitutes a pseudogene. The CDR3 extends over 16 amino acids. CDR3 DNA: TGTGCCAGCAGCAAGGGACAGGGGGTCTCGAACTATGGCTACACCTTC. Translated, it gives CASSKGQGVSNYGYTF.

The chain joins TRBV6-1 to TRBJ2-1; D might be TRBD2 (5 bases). Trimming took 6 bases from V and 5 from J, leaving 14 bases between them. The CDR3 is 14 amino acids. The V gene's germline CDR1 is MNHNS and CDR2 SASEGT. CDR3 amino acids: CASRLEGQNNEQFF. The CDR3 nucleotides are TGTGCCAGCAGGCTTGAGGGTCAAAACAATGAGCAGTTCTTC.

CDR3 bases: TGTGCCAGCAGCCCCCTGGCGACTAGCGGGAGTGAAGAGGGTGAGACCCAGTACTTC. Translation gives CASSPLATSGSEEGETQYF. The chain couples TRBV11-2 to TRBJ2-5; 12 bases align to TRBD2. The CDR3 spans 19 residues. CDR1 and CDR2 (germline): SGHAT, FQNNGV. The V gene end was trimmed by 5 bases and the J gene end by 5 bases; junction bases not matched to a gene: 18.

The J gene is TRBJ1-4, the V gene TRBV5-6, with 8 bases lining up with TRBD1. V lost 1 base to trimming and J lost 8 bases; unmatched junction nucleotides: 4. The CDR3 is 14 residues long. Germline lookup yields CDR1 SGHDT and CDR2 YYEEEE. CDR3 protein: CASSLQGAFEKLFF. In DNA form, the CDR3 reads TGTGCCAGCAGCTTGCAGGGGGCTTTCGAAAAACTGTTTTTT.

The rearrangement links TRBV7-3 to TRBJ2-1, with D possibly being TRBD2 (6 bases). V gave up 5 bases and J gave up 4 bases, with 9 bases separating them. The CDR3 is made up of 13 amino acids. Germline lookup yields CDR1 SGHTA and CDR2 FQGTGA. Here the CDR3 reads CASSPGGYNEQFF. Here the CDR3 DNA reads TGTGCCAGCAGCCCCGGGGGATACAATGAGCAGTTCTTC.

The V call is TRBV5-1, the J call TRBJ2-3, with 13 bases aligning to TRBD2. Germline assignment: CDR1 SGHRS and CDR2 YFSETQ. The V gene end was trimmed by 3 bases and the J gene end by 8 bases; junction bases not matched to a gene: 9. The CDR3 has 16 residues. CDR3 sequence (DNA): TGCGCCAGCAGCTCGGGACTAGCGGGGAGCATTGGTACGCAGTATTTT. It is translated as CASSSGLAGSIGTQYF.

The V and J genes are TRBV27 and TRBJ1-1; possibly TRBD1 for D (5 bases). CDR1 and CDR2 from the germline V gene are MNHEY and SMNVEV (reference sequence). Trimming took off 2 bases at V and 11 bases at J, with 12 bases between the two ends. The CDR3 consists of 12 residues. In nucleotides, the CDR3 is TGTGCCAGCAGTTTAGGGGGGAGGGAGGCTTTCTTT. Its protein is CASSLGGREAFF.

The J gene is TRBJ2-1, the V gene TRBV9, with a possible D match to TRBD2 (6 bases). Germline CDR1 SGDLS, CDR2 YYNGEE. CDR3 length: 13 amino acids. V was pared by 4 bases and J by 14 bases, with 19 bases between. The CDR3 coding sequence is TGTGCCAGCAGCCCTACTAGCAATCCTAGGAAGTTCTTC. Encoded protein: CASSPTSNPRKFF.

The V and J genes are TRBV11-2 and TRBJ2-7; D is perhaps TRBD2 (6 bases). Germline V gene sequence: CDR1 SGHAT, CDR2 FQNNGV. CDR3 size: 15 residues. V was cut by 5 bases and J by 3 bases, with 17 bases left in between. The CDR3 nucleotides are TGTGCCAGCAGCCCGGGGTATCGACTAGGCTACGAGCAGTACTTC. Translated, it gives CASSPGYRLGYEQYF.

V gene TRBV27 combines with J gene TRBJ1-2; tentatively, D is TRBD1 (6 bases). Germline values: CDR1 MNHEY, CDR2 SMNVEV (reference sequence). CDR3 length: 14 residues. Trimming cost V 2 bases and J 4 bases, with 11 bases left between them. CDR3 region: CASSLSQGTYGYTF. As DNA, the CDR3 is TGTGCCAGCAGTTTAAGTCAGGGGACCTATGGCTACACCTTC.

J is TRBJ1-6 and V is TRBV7-6; 9 bases match TRBD1. Germline assignment: CDR1 SGHVS and CDR2 FNYEAQ. The CDR3 loop spans 16 amino acids. The V and J ends lost 6 bases and 4 bases, in that order; junction bases with no gene match: 7. CDR3: CASSPDRGGYNSPLHF. CDR3 coding DNA: TGTGCCAGCAGTCCAGACAGGGGGGGATATAATTCACCCCTCCACTTT. The entire variable domain, with the rest obtained from reference TRBV7-6 and TRBJ1-6, is as follows: GAGVSQSPRYKVTKRGQDVALRCDPISGHVSLYWYRQALGQGPEFLTYFNYEAQQDKSGLPNDRFSAERPEGSISTLTIQRTEQRDSAMYRCASSPDRGGYNSPLHFGNGTRLTVT.

V gene TRBV6-1 combines with J gene TRBJ2-7; D ambiguous. The CDR3 spans 15 residues. Trimming cost V 7 bases and J 7 bases, with 23 bases left between them. The germline V gene has CDR1 MNHNS and CDR2 SASEGT. CDR3 nucleotide sequence: TGTGCCAGCAATGATAAGGATGGCAGTTCTAGAGAGCAGTACTTC. Amino acids: CASNDKDGSSREQYF.

This chain connects TRBV19 to TRBJ1-4; TRBD1 matches 7 bases. Per germline, CDR1 LNHDA and CDR2 SQIVND (reference sequence). Trimming cost V 8 bases and J 1 base; bases outside gene matches: 10. The CDR3 consists of 16 residues. The CDR3 loop is CASRSTDRVTNEKLFF. In nucleotides, the CDR3 is TGTGCCAGTCGATCAACCGACAGGGTAACTAATGAAAAACTGTTTTTT.

V usage is TRBV7-6 and J usage is TRBJ2-7, with 10 bases that match TRBD1. From germline, CDR1 is SGHVS and CDR2 FNYEAQ. J was trimmed by 4 bases and V by 5 bases; bases with no gene match: 5. The CDR3 is made up of 14 amino acids. CDR3 residues: CASSAGTGAYEQYF. The DNA of the CDR3 is TGTGCCAGCAGCGCCGGGACAGGGGCTTACGAGCAGTACTTC.

This chain uses TRBV5-1 with TRBJ2-3, with 7 bases that match TRBD2. V lost 5 bases and J lost 1; bases outside the gene matches: 7. The V gene's germline CDR1 is SGHRS and CDR2 YFSETQ. This CDR3 spans 15 amino acids. The CDR3 nucleotides read TGCGCCAGCAGGGATACGAGCGGGGGCACAGATACGCAGTATTTT. This codes for CASRDTSGGTDTQYF.

The chain employs TRBV4-2 and TRBJ2-6; D perhaps matches TRBD1 (6 bases). This CDR3 region has 16 residues. Trimming pared 0 bases from V and 4 bases from J, leaving 10 bases between. Germline V gene data show CDR1 as LGHNA and CDR2 as YNFKEQ. The CDR3 protein is CASSQDVGAGANVLTF. The CDR3, as DNA: TGTGCCAGCAGCCAAGATGTGGGGGCCGGGGCCAACGTCCTGACTTTC.

This chain connects TRBV5-6 to TRBJ1-2; 8 nucleotides line up with TRBD1. The CDR3 loop spans 15 amino acids. The junction had 13 bases not matched to a gene; V was cut back by 4 bases and J by 8 bases. CDR1 and CDR2 from the germline V gene are SGHDT and YYEEEE. CDR3 protein: CASSATGVRLVGYTF. DNA for the CDR3: TGTGCCAGCAGCGCGACAGGGGTACGGCTCGTAGGCTACACCTTC.

With regard to this clone: The germline gene is not matched at one end of the junction; a read error may be the cause. The gene calls are TRBV11-2 and TRBJ2-7, with D unresolved. This CDR3 region has 15 residues. CDR1 and CDR2 (germline): SGHAT, FQNNGV. This CDR3 is CASSLSYQSSHEQYF. CDR3 nucleotide sequence: TGTGCCAGCAGCTTATCGTACCAGTCCTCCCACGAGCAGTACTTC. The variable domain in full, completed from reference TRBV11-2 and TRBJ2-7, reads EAGVAQSPRYKIIEKRQSVAFWCNPISGHATLYWYQQILGQGPKLLIQFQNNGVVDDSQLPKDRFSAERLKGVDSTLKIQPAKLEDSAVYLCASSLSYQSSHEQYFGPGTRLTVT.

The rearrangement links TRBV4-1 to TRBJ1-1; TRBD1 matches at 7 bases. The ends lost 1 base at V and 4 bases at J; junction bases unmatched: 6. There are 15 residues in the CDR3. The germline CDR1 and CDR2 sequences are MGHRA and YSYEKL. The CDR3 here is CASSQALQGRTEAFF. The CDR3 DNA reads as TGCGCCAGCAGCCAAGCGCTACAGGGGCGCACTGAAGCTTTCTTT.

V is TRBV9 and J is TRBJ2-7, with 8 bases matching TRBD2. V lost 1 base to trimming and J lost 1 base; unmatched junction nucleotides: 4. Looked up from germline, CDR1 is SGDLS and CDR2 is YYNGEE. The length of the CDR3 is 15 residues. The CDR3 is CASSVQAGESYEQYF. As DNA, the CDR3 is TGTGCCAGCAGCGTACAAGCGGGAGAGTCCTACGAGCAGTACTTC.

The chain employs TRBV28 and TRBJ2-1, with TRBD2 identical over 9 bases. Germline values: CDR1 MDHEN, CDR2 SYDVKM. V shed 6 bases, J shed 0 bases, and the junction held 0 bases outside the gene matches. This CDR3 has 14 residues. CDR3 sequence reads: CASRLAGSYNEQFF. CDR3 bases: TGTGCCAGCAGACTAGCGGGCTCCTACAATGAGCAGTTCTTC.

The CDR3, as DNA: TGCGCCAGCAGCTTGGTGTCACCGAGCTCCTACGAGCAGTACTTC. This gives the protein CASSLVSPSSYEQYF. The V call is TRBV5-1, the J call TRBJ2-7; the D is unclear. Trimming left V 0 bases short and J 0 bases short, with 10 bases between. This CDR3 comprises 15 residues. Germline V gives CDR1 SGHRS, CDR2 YFSETQ.